This T cell receptor (beta chain) was profiled in a study of T cell responses to AZD1222 COVID-19 vaccine. Study observations and caveats: Spike-wide coverage was observed for vaccine-associated CD4 TCRs, with dominant responses at 160-218 and 743-854.

As to this clone: Antigen: not known.

The assay was immunoSEQ multiplex PCR, and TCRdb's table has in-frame clones only and misses some. The sample has tens of thousands of clones, around 80% seen once. The source is an adult who received the AZD1222 COVID-19 vaccine. The specimen was peripheral blood, collected 28 days after the second AZD1222 dose.

This CDR3 reads CASSLGGRYEQYF. CDR3 sequence (DNA): TGCGCCAGCAGCTTGGGAGGGCGATACGAGCAGTACTTC. The chain is built from TRBV5-1 and TRBJ2-7; weak D call: TRBD2 (5 bases). Germline-derived CDR1 and CDR2 are SGHRS and YFSETQ. This CDR3 is 13 amino acids long. V was pared by 0 bases and J by 4 bases, with 8 bases between.